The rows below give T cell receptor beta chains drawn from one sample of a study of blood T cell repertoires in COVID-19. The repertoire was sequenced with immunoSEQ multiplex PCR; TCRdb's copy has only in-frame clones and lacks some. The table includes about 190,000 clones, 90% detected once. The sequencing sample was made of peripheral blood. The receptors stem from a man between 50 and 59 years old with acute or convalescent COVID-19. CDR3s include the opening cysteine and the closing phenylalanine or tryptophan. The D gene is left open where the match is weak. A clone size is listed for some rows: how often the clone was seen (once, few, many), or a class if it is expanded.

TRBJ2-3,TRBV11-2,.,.,CASSRIIGDTDTQYF,TGTGCCAGCAGCAGGATTATAGGGGATACAGATACGCAGTATTTT
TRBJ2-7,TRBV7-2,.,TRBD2,CASSKGRVEQYF,TGTGCCAGCAGCAAGGGGAGGGTCGAGCAGTACTTC
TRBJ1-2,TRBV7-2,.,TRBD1,CASSEGTGDGYTF,TGTGCCAGCAGCGAAGGGACAGGGGATGGCTACACCTTC
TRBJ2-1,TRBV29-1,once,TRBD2,CSVPAGEQFF,TGCAGCGTGCCAGCGGGGGAGCAGTTCTTC
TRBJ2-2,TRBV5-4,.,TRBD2,CASSRRLGLAGGKGTGELFF,TGTGCCAGCAGCCGCCGTCTGGGACTAGCGGGAGGAAAAGGAACCGGGGAGCTGTTTTTT
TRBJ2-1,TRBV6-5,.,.,CASRALGPENEQFF,TGTGCCAGCAGAGCGCTGGGGCCGGAAAATGAGCAGTTCTTC
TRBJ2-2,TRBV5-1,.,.,CASSFQGRYTGELFF,TGCGCCAGCAGCTTCCAGGGTCGTTACACCGGGGAGCTGTTTTTT
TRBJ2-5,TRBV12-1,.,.,CASSFLASGSKETQYF,TGTGCCAGCAGCTTTTTGGCTAGCGGGAGTAAAGAGACCCAGTACTTC
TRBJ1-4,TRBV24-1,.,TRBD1,CATSDGQGGKLFF,TGTGCCACCAGTGACGGACAGGGAGGAAAACTGTTTTTT
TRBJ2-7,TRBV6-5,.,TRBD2,CASRRLAGVYEQYF,TGTGCCAGCAGAAGACTAGCGGGAGTCTACGAGCAGTACTTC
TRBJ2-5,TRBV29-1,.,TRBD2,CSVEGMTSGDQETQYF,TGCAGCGTTGAAGGTATGACTAGCGGGGACCAAGAGACCCAGTACTTC
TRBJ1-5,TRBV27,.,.,CASSQDSNQPQHF,TGTGCCAGCAGTCAGGATAGCAATCAGCCCCAGCATTTT
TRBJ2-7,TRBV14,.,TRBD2,CASSLSSGPYEQYF,TGTGCCAGCAGCCTTTCTAGCGGCCCGTACGAGCAGTACTTC
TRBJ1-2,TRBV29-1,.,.,CSVDHTNYGYTF,TGCAGCGTTGACCACACAAACTATGGCTACACCTTC
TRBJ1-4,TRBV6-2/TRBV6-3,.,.,CASTPAGPVANEKLFF,TGTGCCAGCACCCCCGCAGGGCCGGTCGCTAATGAAAAACTGTTTTTT
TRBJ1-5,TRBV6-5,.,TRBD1,CASRGRDREYQPQHF,TGTGCCAGCAGGGGCCGCGACAGGGAATATCAGCCCCAGCATTTT
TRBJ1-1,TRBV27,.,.,CASSLYSPGNTEAFF,TGTGCCAGCAGTTTATATTCGCCAGGGAACACTGAAGCTTTCTTT
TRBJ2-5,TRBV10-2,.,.,CASSILIQETQYF,TGCGCCAGCAGCATACTTATCCAAGAGACCCAGTACTTC
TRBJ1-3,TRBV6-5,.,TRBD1,CASTFTGAGGNTIYF,TGTGCCAGCACCTTTACAGGGGCGGGTGGAAACACCATATATTTT
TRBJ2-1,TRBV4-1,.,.,CASSQDIANNEQFF,TGCGCCAGCAGCCAAGATATAGCGAACAATGAGCAGTTCTTC
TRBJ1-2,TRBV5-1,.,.,CASSLSGANYGYTF,TGCGCCAGCAGCTTGAGTGGGGCGAACTATGGCTACACCTTC
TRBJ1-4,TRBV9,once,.,CASSVGGTTNEKLFF,TGTGCCAGCAGCGTAGGTGGCACAACTAATGAAAAACTGTTTTTT
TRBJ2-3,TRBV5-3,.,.,CARSLGSASAGTDTQYF,TGTGCCAGAAGCCTGGGGTCGGCTAGCGCCGGCACAGATACGCAGTATTTT
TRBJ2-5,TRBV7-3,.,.,CASSASGGQETQYF,TGTGCCAGCAGCGCATCAGGGGGGCAAGAGACCCAGTACTTC
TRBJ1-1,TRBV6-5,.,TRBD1,CASGSGTGGPEAFF,TGTGCCAGCGGTTCGGGGACAGGAGGGCCTGAAGCTTTCTTT
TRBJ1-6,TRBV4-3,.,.,CASSQEARSSYNSPLHF,TGCGCCAGCAGCCAAGAGGCGCGGAGCTCCTATAATTCACCCCTCCACTTT
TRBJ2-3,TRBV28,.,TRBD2,CASKGLAEGSGTDTQYF,TGTGCCAGCAAGGGACTAGCGGAGGGAAGCGGCACAGATACGCAGTATTTT
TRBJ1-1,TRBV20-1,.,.,CSAYGNTEAFF,TGCAGTGCATACGGGAACACTGAAGCTTTCTTT
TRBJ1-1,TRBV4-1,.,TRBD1,CASSQGPGTGGGNTEAFF,TGCGCCAGCAGCCAAGGCCCCGGGACAGGGGGCGGTAACACTGAAGCTTTCTTT
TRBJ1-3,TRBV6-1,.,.,CASSEAPTDFSGNTIYF,TGTGCCAGCAGTGAAGCGCCGACGGACTTCTCTGGAAACACCATATATTTT
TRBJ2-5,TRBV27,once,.,CASSFVIGETQYF,TGTGCCAGCAGTTTTGTGATCGGGGAGACCCAGTACTTC